This T cell receptor beta chain was sequenced during a study of regulatory T cells in long-lasting Graves disease. Trimming took 1 base from V and 0 from J, leaving 11 bases between them. The CDR3 has 15 amino acids. Germline V gives CDR1 SGHRS, CDR2 YFSETQ. CDR3 regions were amplified by Arm-PCR using iRepertoire HTBI primers to build TCR beta libraries. TCRdb used MiXCR to reprocess the multiplex PCR reads, holding one entry per CDR3 protein. The sample holds 310,000 or so distinct CDR3 sequences; about 19% are singletons and the top ten take less than 35%. The table lists this clonotype with a few counts. Time point in this sample: persistent/refractory GD, antithyroid drugs over 5 years with positive TRAb. From RNA extracted from PBMCs, the TCR library was made.

V is TRBV5-1 and J is TRBJ2-7; D call uncertain. Material: peripheral blood mononuclear cells (PBMCs), obtained when the disease was refractory, from a patient treated with antithyroid drugs. The receptor was derived from a female donor with Graves disease. This chain's CDR3 is CASSLRQSNSYEQYF. CDR3 nucleotide sequence: TGCGCCAGCAGCTTGAGGCAGTCAAACTCCTACGAGCAGTACTTC. Using reference TRBV5-1 and TRBJ2-7 for the parts outside the CDR3, the full variable domain is KAGVTQTPRYLIKTRGQQVTLSCSPISGHRSVSWYQQTPGQGLQFLFEYFSETQRNKGNFPGRFSGRQFSNSRSEMNVSTLELGDSALYLCASSLRQSNSYEQYFGPGTRLTVT.